This TCR beta chain was obtained from a study of T-cell memory formation after mild COVID-19. Study overall: Across donors, TCR clusters were largely donor specific.

Per germline, CDR1 SGHDT and CDR2 YYEEEE. The ends were cut back, 4 bases at V and 4 bases at J, with 15 bases in the middle. The CDR3 has 15 residues. As concerns this clonotype: Its antigen is still unknown.

Broader study findings: Clones contracting over day 15 to 85 were CD4/CD8 balanced, with later expanders leaning CD4+. There were some responding clones in pre-infection memory, which suggested that cross-reactive memory had joined.

5'RACE primed from the constant segment yielded TCR alpha and TCR beta cDNA libraries bearing sample barcodes and UMIs. Using its own MiXCR run on the 5' RACE reads, TCRdb lists one record per CDR3 protein. The sample has 140,000 or so distinct CDR3 sequences; about 19% are singletons. This receptor was taken from an adult woman who had mild COVID-19 (a few samples of this study predate the infection). Cell type and time point are not known. The sample taken for sequencing was PBMCs or a T cell subset sorted from them (not recorded which). This rearrangement joins TRBV5-6 to TRBJ1-5; D perhaps matches TRBD1 (6 bases). The CDR3 nucleotides read TGTGCCAGCAGCCCGTCTGGGACACAAAATCAGCCCCAGCATTTT. Translated: CASSPSGTQNQPQHF.